This TCR beta chain was identified during a study of blood T cell repertoires in COVID-19. Study summary: From the United States, Italy and Spain came samples of acute and convalescent COVID-19. The analysed material was cDNA or gDNA that came from T cells, B-cell-depleted T cells, or PBMCs.

V was cut by 2 bases and J by 0 bases, with 5 bases left in between. The CDR3 sequence is 14 residues long. Looked up from germline, CDR1 is GTSNPN and CDR2 is SVGIG (reference sequence). Profiled with immunoSEQ multiplex PCR; TCRdb holds only in-frame clones, not every one. The sample shows about 89,000 clones, around 89% of them seen only once. The J gene is TRBJ2-6, the V gene TRBV30; D ambiguous. This clonotype originated in a man aged 60 to 69 with acute or convalescent COVID-19. The sequenced sample was peripheral blood. CDR3 residues: CAWSPNSGANVLTF. The CDR3 nucleotides are TGTGCCTGGAGTCCAAACTCTGGGGCCAACGTCCTGACTTTC. Combining the CDR3 with reference TRBV30 and TRBJ2-6 gives the whole variable domain SQTIHQWPATLVQPVGSPLSLECTVEGTSNPNLYWYRQAAGRGLQLLFYSVGIGQISSEVPQNLSASRPQDRQFILSSKKLLLSDSGFYLCAWSPNSGANVLTFGAGSRLTVL.